This TCR beta chain was captured by sequencing in a study of cytomegalovirus exposure and HLA in healthy donors. About the study: The approximately 690 first-cohort repertoires and the approximately 110 validation repertoires shared the same platform, a later analysis reported. Findings and limits, study-wide: High specificity and sensitivity for cytomegalovirus status were reported for the classifier.

Trimming took 5 bases from V and 6 from J; bases not matched to a gene: 5. This CDR3 has 13 amino acids. CDR1 LGHNA and CDR2 YNFKEQ come from the germline V gene. TCRdb keeps only in-frame clones here, not all; method: immunoSEQ multiplex PCR. The table shows 68,000 or so clones, with approximately 96% occurring only once. Notes on this clone: Its specificity is not known.

The specimen sequenced was PBMCs. This TCR derives from a young man in good health and CMV-seronegative. The chain combines TRBV4-2 with TRBJ1-2, with 8 bases that match TRBD1. CDR3 sequence reads: CASSTQGADGYTF. The CDR3 coding sequence is TGTGCCAGCAGCACCCAGGGGGCGGATGGCTACACCTTC.